The next 17 T cell receptor beta chains were all read from a single sample in a study of control samples from healthy donors and cancer patients. Sequencing was performed with immunoSEQ multiplex PCR; in TCRdb, only in-frame clones are kept and a portion is missing. The table shows about 110,000 clones, with around nine tenths occurring only once. Sample: PBMCs. Source of these receptors: a woman in her sixties or seventies with lung cancer.

This clone was seen more than once but under ten times. The V gene is TRBV7-2, the J gene TRBJ1-1; TRBD1 aligns across 8 bases. The CDR3 extends over 14 amino acids. With 5 bases clipped from V and 4 bases from J, the junction kept 6 bases outside the gene matches. The germline V gene has CDR1 SGHTA and CDR2 FQGNSA. The CDR3 protein is CASSARQGITEAFF. In DNA form, the CDR3 reads TGTGCCAGCAGCGCACGACAGGGGATCACTGAAGCTTTCTTT.

The chain joins TRBV2 to TRBJ2-5; 7 positions match TRBD1. The CDR3 spans 15 residues. Germline V gives CDR1 SNHLY, CDR2 FYNNEI. The junction had 7 bases not matched to a gene; V was cut back by 4 bases and J by 2 bases. The CDR3: CASSGTGQRQETQYF. The CDR3 DNA is TGTGCCAGCAGTGGGACGGGACAGAGACAAGAGACCCAGTACTTC.

The chain recombines TRBV19 with TRBJ2-7; TRBD2 matches 15 bases. With V trimmed by 5 bases and J by 4 bases, 6 bases remained unmatched. The V gene's germline CDR1 is LNHDA and CDR2 SQIVND (reference sequence). The CDR3 length is 16 residues. CDR3 nucleotides: TGTGCCAGTAGTCGGACTAGCGGGAGGGCCGGTTACGAGCAGTACTTC. Residues: CASSRTSGRAGYEQYF. The variable domain in full, completed from reference TRBV19 and TRBJ2-7, reads DGGITQSPKYLFRKEGQNVTLSCEQNLNHDAMYWYRQDPGQGLRLIYYSQIVNDFQKGDIAEGYSVSREKKESFPLTVTSAQKNPTAFYLCASSRTSGRAGYEQYFGPGTRLTVT.

V and J are TRBV6-1 and TRBJ2-1, with 8 nucleotides matching TRBD2. CDR3 length: 16 amino acids. Germline lookup yields CDR1 MNHNS and CDR2 SASEGT. J gave up 0 bases and V 1 base, and 2 bases lay outside the gene matches. The CDR3 DNA sequence: TGTGCCAGCAGTGAAGTTACTAGCGGCTCCTACAATGAGCAGTTCTTC. Translated: CASSEVTSGSYNEQFF.

On this clone: The sample holds other DNA sequences that translate to the same CDR3. The chain couples TRBV7-9 to TRBJ1-1, with unresolved D. CDR1 and CDR2 from the germline V gene are SEHNR and FQNEAQ (reference sequence). Trimming shortened V by 1 base and J by 3 bases, and 3 bases separated the two germline ends. The CDR3 length is 12 residues. The CDR3 is CASSLGYTEAFF. DNA of the CDR3: TGTGCCAGCAGCTTAGGTTACACTGAAGCTTTCTTT.

This rearrangement joins TRBV5-4 to TRBJ1-2; tentatively, D is TRBD1 (5 bases). This CDR3 comprises 14 residues. Germline V gene data show CDR1 as SGHNT and CDR2 as YYREEE (reference sequence). Trimming stripped 0 bases from V and 2 bases from J, with 8 bases between. In DNA, the CDR3 is TGTGCCAGCAGCTTGGAGGGGCTCAACTATGGCTACACCTTC. Its translation: CASSLEGLNYGYTF.

The CDR3 DNA is TGTGCCAGCAGCTTATTGGGACAGGGGGCCTATGGCTACACCTTC. Translated, it gives CASSLLGQGAYGYTF. The chain carries TRBV7-3 and TRBJ1-2, with 12 bases lining up with TRBD1. Germline CDR1 is SGHTA and CDR2 is FQGTGA. After removal of 2 bases from V and 4 bases from J, the junction contained 2 bases not matched to a gene. The CDR3 is made up of 15 amino acids.

V usage is TRBV5-4 and J usage is TRBJ2-3; 9 positions match TRBD2. CDR1 and CDR2 (germline): SGHNT, YYREEE (reference sequence). There are 16 residues in the CDR3. V lost 1 base to trimming and J lost 6 bases; unmatched junction nucleotides: 9. The CDR3 DNA is TGTGCCAGCAGCTTGACTAGCGGGCGGCTGGGGGATACGCAGTATTTT. Amino acids: CASSLTSGRLGDTQYF.

The chain is built from TRBV27 and TRBJ1-1; TRBD1 matches at 9 bases. Germline lookup yields CDR1 MNHEY and CDR2 SMNVEV (reference sequence). The CDR3 length is 15 residues. The V and J ends lost 6 bases and 1 base, in that order; junction bases with no gene match: 6. The CDR3 DNA reads TGTGCCAGCAGGTCACAGGGGGCGGAGAACACTGAAGCTTTCTTT. Its protein product is CASRSQGAENTEAFF.

The chain is built from TRBV5-4 and TRBJ2-3, with unresolved D. The V gene lost 1 base and the J gene lost 3 bases, with 6 bases spanning the gap. The CDR3 has 13 residues. Germline lookup yields CDR1 SGHNT and CDR2 YYREEE (reference sequence). The CDR3 DNA is TGTGCCAGCAGCTTGCAACTAACAGATACGCAGTATTTT. Translating it yields CASSLQLTDTQYF.

This clone occurred once. V usage is TRBV30 and J usage is TRBJ2-4; 11 bases match TRBD1. Germline loops: CDR1 GTSNPN, CDR2 SVGIG (reference sequence). The CDR3 is made up of 16 amino acids. V was pared by 2 bases and J by 1 base, with 4 bases of the junction left unmatched. The CDR3 is CAWSLGQGAAKNIQYF. The CDR3 DNA sequence: TGTGCCTGGAGTCTTGGACAGGGGGCGGCCAAAAACATTCAGTACTTC. Full variable domain (rest looked up from reference TRBV30 and TRBJ2-4): SQTIHQWPATLVQPVGSPLSLECTVEGTSNPNLYWYRQAAGRGLQLLFYSVGIGQISSEVPQNLSASRPQDRQFILSSKKLLLSDSGFYLCAWSLGQGAAKNIQYFGAGTRLSVL.

The chain employs TRBV6-5 and TRBJ1-1; D gene uncertain. The germline V and J ends were trimmed by 6 bases and 1 base, with 9 bases remaining between them. The CDR3 has 13 amino acids. From germline, CDR1 is MNHEY and CDR2 SVGAGI. CDR3 amino acids: CASSFSQNTEAFF. For the CDR3, the DNA is TGTGCCAGCAGCTTTTCACAGAACACTGAAGCTTTCTTT.

The chain couples TRBV7-9 to TRBJ2-6; TRBD1 might be the D (5 bases). This CDR3 is built from 14 residues. CDR1 is SEHNR, CDR2 FQNEAQ, per germline (reference sequence). V was shortened by 5 bases and J by 6 bases, with 11 bases between the two germline ends. The CDR3 protein is CASSPPGMANVLTF. The CDR3 nucleotides read TGTGCCAGCAGCCCCCCAGGGATGGCCAACGTCCTGACTTTC.

V is TRBV20-1 and J is TRBJ1-1; D gene uncertain. The ends were cut back, 5 bases at V and 1 base at J, with 5 bases in the middle. The CDR3 contains 11 residues. The germline CDR1 and CDR2 sequences are DFQATT and SNEGSKA (reference sequence). Here the CDR3 DNA reads TGCAGTGCTCCCCCGAACACTGAAGCTTTCTTT. Amino acid sequence: CSAPPNTEAFF.

This chain links TRBV5-1 with TRBJ2-6, with no clear D. Trimming cost V 2 bases and J 0 bases, with 12 bases left between them. The germline CDR1 and CDR2 sequences are SGHRS and YFSETQ. The CDR3 totals 17 residues. CDR3 sequence: CASSFSSPSSGANVLTF. For the CDR3, the DNA is TGCGCCAGCAGCTTTTCCAGCCCCAGCTCTGGGGCCAACGTCCTGACTTTC.

The genes are TRBV7-9 and TRBJ1-4; no clear D gene. The CDR3 is 15 amino acids. V gave up 4 bases and J gave up 8 bases, with 17 bases separating them. Germline loops: CDR1 SEHNR, CDR2 FQNEAQ (reference sequence). The CDR3 coding sequence is TGTGCCAGCAGCTCGAGCGGGCCCCTTAAGGAAAAACTGTTTTTT. Translated: CASSSSGPLKEKLFF.

The chain employs TRBV28 and TRBJ2-5; D is undetermined. V lost 2 bases to trimming and J lost 2 bases, with 12 bases between them. The V gene's germline CDR1 is MDHEN and CDR2 SYDVKM. The CDR3 loop spans 15 amino acids. The CDR3 is CASSLTYSQQETQYF. The CDR3 DNA is TGTGCCAGCAGTTTAACATACTCACAACAAGAGACCCAGTACTTC.